These 15 T cell receptor beta chains came from one sample sequenced in a study of Ad26.COV2.S vaccination and SARS-CoV-2 variants. Treatment in this sample: around 19 received Ad26.COV2.S at low or high dose, single or two shots; 5 received placebo; per-sample allocation not given. Sampling was performed 63 days after the first vaccine or placebo injection. Some clones are missing from TCRdb's copy, which holds only in-frame ones; the method was immunoSEQ multiplex PCR. Counted here are 200,000 to 300,000 clones, roughly 87% occurring once; the ten biggest clones make up under 3%. The sequencing here drew on peripheral blood, taken in a trial of Ad26.COV2.S vaccine versus placebo. These TCRs come from a person between 18 and 65 years old who received the Ad26.COV2.S COVID-19 vaccine or a placebo.

V gene TRBV5-1 combines with J gene TRBJ2-7; TRBD1 aligns across 7 bases. The germline V gene encodes CDR1 SGHRS and CDR2 YFSETQ. This CDR3 contains 14 residues. V lost 0 bases, J lost 3 bases, and 3 bases stayed unmatched. The CDR3 sequence: CASSLGGQIYEQYF. CDR3 nucleotide sequence: TGCGCCAGCAGCTTGGGGGGACAGATCTACGAGCAGTACTTC. The whole variable domain, remainder taken from reference TRBV5-1 and TRBJ2-7, is KAGVTQTPRYLIKTRGQQVTLSCSPISGHRSVSWYQQTPGQGLQFLFEYFSETQRNKGNFPGRFSGRQFSNSRSEMNVSTLELGDSALYLCASSLGGQIYEQYFGPGTRLTVT.

V usage is TRBV6-2 or TRBV6-3 and J usage is TRBJ2-3; no clear D gene. Germline V gives CDR1 MNHEY, CDR2 SVGEGT. This CDR3 has 14 residues. V was clipped by 4 bases and J by 4 bases, with 12 bases between them. The CDR3 sequence is CASSWPESPDTQYF. DNA of the CDR3: TGTGCCAGCAGTTGGCCGGAAAGTCCAGATACGCAGTATTTT.

This clone was counted once. This CDR3 is missing its conserved last phenylalanine or tryptophan, likely due to a read error. Because the CDR3's place on the DNA is in doubt, the DNA is left out and the CDR3 is given as listed by TCRdb. The genes are TRBV24-1 and TRBJ1-6. The length of the CDR3 is 8 amino acids, counting both ends. CDR1 and CDR2 (germline): KGHDR, SFDVKD. The CDR3 is CATRLRGS.

The genes are TRBV30 and TRBJ1-1, with 9 bases lining up with TRBD1. The CDR3 is 15 residues long. The V gene end was trimmed by 3 bases and the J gene end by 3 bases; junction bases not matched to a gene: 8. CDR1 GTSNPN and CDR2 SVGIG come from the germline V gene (reference sequence). CDR3 DNA: TGTGCCTGGAGGGGGGGACAGGGAAAGGACACTGAAGCTTTCTTT. It is translated as CAWRGGQGKDTEAFF.

This clone occurred a few times. This sequence joins TRBV6-2 or TRBV6-3 and TRBJ1-1; no definite D call. The CDR3 contains 20 residues. Germline values: CDR1 MNHEY, CDR2 SVGEGT. Trimming stripped 4 bases from V and 1 base from J, with 28 bases between. This CDR3 is CASSSTPRPPLGRGNTEAFF. CDR3 DNA: TGTGCCAGCAGTTCCACACCCCGGCCGCCCTTAGGCAGAGGGAACACTGAAGCTTTCTTT.

The chain couples TRBV2 to TRBJ2-5, with 12 bases that match TRBD1. This CDR3 has 15 amino acids. With 4 bases clipped from V and 4 bases from J, the junction kept 4 bases outside the gene matches. CDR1 and CDR2 (germline): SNHLY, FYNNEI. CDR3 DNA sequence: TGTGCCAGCAGTGGCCGGGACAGGGGGCGAGAGACCCAGTACTTC. Translating gives CASSGRDRGRETQYF. Full variable domain (rest looked up from reference TRBV2 and TRBJ2-5): EPEVTQTPSHQVTQMGQEVILRCVPISNHLYFYWYRQILGQKVEFLVSFYNNEISEKSEIFDDQFSVERPDGSNFTLKIRSTKLEDSAMYFCASSGRDRGRETQYFGPGTRLLVL.

The chain is built from TRBV28 and TRBJ2-7; TRBD2 is a possible D gene (7 bases). CDR3 length: 13 residues. Trimming took 7 bases from V and 5 from J, leaving 15 bases between them. The germline gives CDR1 MDHEN, CDR2 SYDVKM. The CDR3 sequence: CASNGGALDEQYV. CDR3 DNA: TGTGCCAGCAATGGGGGGGCTCTCGACGAGCAGTACGTC.

V gene TRBV4-3 combines with J gene TRBJ1-6, with TRBD1 as a possible D gene (6 bases). V dropped 1 base and J dropped 3 bases, with 16 bases sitting between them. There are 18 residues in the CDR3. Germline values: CDR1 LGHNA, CDR2 YSLEER. CDR3 region: CASSQGGRNRNYNSPLHF. The CDR3 region has the DNA TGCGCCAGCAGCCAAGGGGGGCGAAATAGAAACTATAATTCACCCCTCCACTTT.

V is TRBV7-6 and J is TRBJ1-6; D gene ambiguous. The CDR3 consists of 15 residues. V was shortened by 2 bases and J by 6 bases, with 11 bases between the two germline ends. Germline V gives CDR1 SGHVS, CDR2 FNYEAQ. CDR3 in DNA: TGTGCCAGCAGCTTATCTGTACTGGGTAATTCACCCCTCCACTTT. It codes for CASSLSVLGNSPLHF.

This clone was picked up one time. The V call is TRBV7-2, the J call TRBJ2-3; TRBD2 matches 10 bases. From germline, CDR1 is SGHTA and CDR2 FQGNSA. The CDR3 is 18 residues long. The junction had 6 bases not matched to a gene; V was cut back by 0 bases and J by 0 bases. The CDR3 spells CASSLAASGGLSTDTQYF. The CDR3 DNA reads as TGTGCCAGCAGCTTAGCTGCTAGCGGGGGCCTGAGCACAGATACGCAGTATTTT.

The V gene is TRBV19, the J gene TRBJ1-2, with D maybe TRBD1 (5 bases). The CDR3 contains 16 residues. V was shortened by 6 bases and J by 2 bases, with 19 bases between the two germline ends. Germline CDR1 is LNHDA and CDR2 is SQIVND (reference sequence). The chain's CDR3 is CASRKDAGTKNYGYTF. CDR3 sequence (DNA): TGTGCCAGTAGGAAGGACGCGGGGACTAAAAACTATGGCTACACCTTC.

The chain carries TRBV30 and TRBJ2-3, with 12 bases fitting TRBD2. From germline, CDR1 is GTSNPN and CDR2 SVGIG (reference sequence). There are 17 residues in the CDR3. The V gene end was trimmed by 2 bases and the J gene end by 2 bases; junction bases not matched to a gene: 8. The CDR3 reads CAWSMTRTSGNTDTQYF. In DNA, the CDR3 is TGTGCCTGGAGTATGACTAGGACTAGCGGGAACACAGATACGCAGTATTTT.

The rearrangement joins TRBV30 to TRBJ2-5, with no clear D. CDR3 length: 15 amino acids. Trimming removed 1 base from V and 5 bases from J, with 17 bases in between. Germline V gives CDR1 GTSNPN, CDR2 SVGIG (reference sequence). The CDR3 DNA follows: TGTGCCTGGAGTGCTCAAATAGGGATGCGGGAGACCCAGTACTTC. This sequence encodes CAWSAQIGMRETQYF.

The genes are TRBV4-3 and TRBJ1-2; D remains ambiguous. V lost 1 base and J 4 bases, leaving 7 bases between the germline ends. The CDR3 contains 13 residues. Germline assignment: CDR1 LGHNA and CDR2 YSLEER. The CDR3 region is CASSQVPPYGYTF. CDR3 nucleotide sequence: TGCGCCAGCAGCCAAGTTCCTCCCTATGGCTACACCTTC.

The chain combines TRBV18 with TRBJ2-1; 10 nucleotides match TRBD2. The V gene's germline CDR1 is KGHSH and CDR2 LQKENI. J gave up 6 bases and V 4 bases, and 12 bases lay outside the gene matches. This CDR3 contains 17 residues. In DNA, the CDR3 is TGTGCCAGCTCACGACTGCCTCTAGCGGGAGAGTCCAATGAGCAGTTCTTC. Amino acids: CASSRLPLAGESNEQFF.